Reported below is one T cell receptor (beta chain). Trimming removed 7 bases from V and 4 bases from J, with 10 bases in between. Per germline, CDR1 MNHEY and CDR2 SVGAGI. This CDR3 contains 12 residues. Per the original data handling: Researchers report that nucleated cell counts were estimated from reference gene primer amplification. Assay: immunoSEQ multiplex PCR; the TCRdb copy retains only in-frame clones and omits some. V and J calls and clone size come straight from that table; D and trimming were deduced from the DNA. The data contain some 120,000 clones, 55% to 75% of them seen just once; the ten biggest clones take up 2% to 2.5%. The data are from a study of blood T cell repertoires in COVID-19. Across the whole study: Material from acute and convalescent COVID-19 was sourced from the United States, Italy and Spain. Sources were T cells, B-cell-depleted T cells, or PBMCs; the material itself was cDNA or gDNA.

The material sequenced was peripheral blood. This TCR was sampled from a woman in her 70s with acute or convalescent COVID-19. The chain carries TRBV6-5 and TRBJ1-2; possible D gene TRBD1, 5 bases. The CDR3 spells CASNPGGYGYTF. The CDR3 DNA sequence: TGTGCCAGCAACCCGGGGGGCTATGGCTACACCTTC.